This TCR beta chain was recorded in a study of T cell clones after liver transplantation. V was clipped by 7 bases and J by 8 bases; unmatched bases: 14. The CDR3 extends over 18 amino acids. From germline, CDR1 is LGHNA and CDR2 YNFKEQ. Here immunoSEQ multiplex PCR was the method, and the copy in TCRdb shows in-frame clones only, minus some. The sample includes 8,000 to 10,000 clones, roughly 72% of them seen just once. The TCR originated in a human patient who received a liver transplant. Among the T cells, some may be from the graft donor. The sample consisted of CD8+ T cells from blood, taken at the roughly 15-month timepoint. The V gene is TRBV4-2, the J gene TRBJ2-1; 16 nucleotides agree with TRBD2. CDR3 in DNA: TGTGCCAGCACCGCCACGGGACTAGCGGGGGGGCTTACACATGAGCAGTTCTTC. Protein: CASTATGLAGGLTHEQFF.